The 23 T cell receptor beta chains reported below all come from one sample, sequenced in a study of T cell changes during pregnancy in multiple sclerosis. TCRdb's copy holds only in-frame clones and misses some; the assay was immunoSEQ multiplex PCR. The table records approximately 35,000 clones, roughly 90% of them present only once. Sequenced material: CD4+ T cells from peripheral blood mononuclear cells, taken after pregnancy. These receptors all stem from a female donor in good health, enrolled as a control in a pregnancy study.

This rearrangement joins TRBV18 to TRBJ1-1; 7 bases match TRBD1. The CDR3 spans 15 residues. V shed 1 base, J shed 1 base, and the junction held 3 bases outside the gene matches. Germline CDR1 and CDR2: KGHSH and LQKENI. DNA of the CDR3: TGTGCCAGCTCACCACTCAGGACAGGGAACACTGAAGCTTTCTTT. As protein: CASSPLRTGNTEAFF.

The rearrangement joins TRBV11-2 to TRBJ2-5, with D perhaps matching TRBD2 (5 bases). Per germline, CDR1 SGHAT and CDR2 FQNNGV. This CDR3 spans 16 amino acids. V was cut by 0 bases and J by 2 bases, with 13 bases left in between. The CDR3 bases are TGTGCCAGCAGCTTAGATAGCCGGGGTAAACAAGAGACCCAGTACTTC. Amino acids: CASSLDSRGKQETQYF.

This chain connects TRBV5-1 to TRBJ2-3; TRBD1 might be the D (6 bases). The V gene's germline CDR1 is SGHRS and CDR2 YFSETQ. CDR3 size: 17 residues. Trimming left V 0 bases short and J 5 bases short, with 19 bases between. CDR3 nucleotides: TGCGCCAGCAGCTTGGCGCCAACAGGGTGGGGTGGAGATACGCAGTATTTT. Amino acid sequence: CASSLAPTGWGGDTQYF.

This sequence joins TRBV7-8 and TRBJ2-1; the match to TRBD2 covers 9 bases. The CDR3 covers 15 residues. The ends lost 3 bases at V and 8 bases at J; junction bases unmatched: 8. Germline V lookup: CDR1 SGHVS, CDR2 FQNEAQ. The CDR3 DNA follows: TGTGCCAGCAGCTTGCGGCGGGAGGGTCGAGATGAGCAGTTCTTC. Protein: CASSLRREGRDEQFF.

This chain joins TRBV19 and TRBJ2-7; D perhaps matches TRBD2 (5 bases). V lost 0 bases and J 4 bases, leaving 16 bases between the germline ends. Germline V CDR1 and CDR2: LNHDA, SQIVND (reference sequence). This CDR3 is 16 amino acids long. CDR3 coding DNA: TGTGCCAGTAGTATAGACCTAGCACACTCCGGTTACGAGCAGTACTTC. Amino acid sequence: CASSIDLAHSGYEQYF.

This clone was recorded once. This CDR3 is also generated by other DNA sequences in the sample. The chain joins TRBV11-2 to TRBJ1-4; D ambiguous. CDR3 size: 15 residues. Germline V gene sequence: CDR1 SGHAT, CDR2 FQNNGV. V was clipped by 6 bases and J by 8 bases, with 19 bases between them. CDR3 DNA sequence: TGTGCCAGCAGTCTCCGTCAGATTGGAGGGGAAAAACTGTTTTTT. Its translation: CASSLRQIGGEKLFF.

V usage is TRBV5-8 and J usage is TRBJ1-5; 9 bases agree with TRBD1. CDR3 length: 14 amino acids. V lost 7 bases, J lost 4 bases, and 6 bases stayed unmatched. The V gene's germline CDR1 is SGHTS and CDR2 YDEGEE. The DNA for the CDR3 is TGTGCCAGCGCGGGACAGGGCCGGAATCAGCCCCAGCATTTT. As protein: CASAGQGRNQPQHF.

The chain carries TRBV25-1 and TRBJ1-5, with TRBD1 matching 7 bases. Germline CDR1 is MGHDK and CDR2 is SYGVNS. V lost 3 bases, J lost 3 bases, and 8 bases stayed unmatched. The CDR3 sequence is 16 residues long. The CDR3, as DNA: TGTGCCAGCAGTGAGGGACAGCCCTTTTCCAATCAGCCCCAGCATTTT. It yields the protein CASSEGQPFSNQPQHF.

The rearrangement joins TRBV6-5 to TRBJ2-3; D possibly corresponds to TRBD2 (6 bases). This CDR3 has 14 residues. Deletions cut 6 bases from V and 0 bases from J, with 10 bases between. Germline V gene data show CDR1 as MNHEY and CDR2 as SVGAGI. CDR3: CASRPGLSTDTQYF. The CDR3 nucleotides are TGTGCCAGCAGACCGGGACTCAGCACAGATACGCAGTATTTT.

CDR3 sequence (DNA): TGCGCCAGCAGCCTTAGCGGGAGGTCAGATGAGCAGTTCTTC. Translation: CASSLSGRSDEQFF. The rearrangement uses TRBV5-1 and TRBJ2-1; TRBD2 matches 10 bases. The CDR3 consists of 14 residues. Germline values: CDR1 SGHRS, CDR2 YFSETQ. V shed 4 bases, J shed 8 bases, and the junction held 6 bases outside the gene matches.

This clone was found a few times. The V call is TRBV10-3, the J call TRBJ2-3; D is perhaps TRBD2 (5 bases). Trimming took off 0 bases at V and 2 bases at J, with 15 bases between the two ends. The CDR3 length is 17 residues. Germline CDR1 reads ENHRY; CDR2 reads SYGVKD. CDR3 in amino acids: CAISESSGLAITDTQYF. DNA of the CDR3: TGTGCCATCAGTGAGTCGTCGGGTCTAGCAATCACAGATACGCAGTATTTT.

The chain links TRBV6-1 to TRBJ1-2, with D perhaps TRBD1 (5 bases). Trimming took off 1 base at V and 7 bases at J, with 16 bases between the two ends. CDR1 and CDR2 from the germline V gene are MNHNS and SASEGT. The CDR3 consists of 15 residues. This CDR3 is CASSEEEAGRGGYTF. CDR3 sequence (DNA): TGTGCCAGCAGTGAAGAGGAGGCAGGGCGGGGTGGCTACACCTTC.

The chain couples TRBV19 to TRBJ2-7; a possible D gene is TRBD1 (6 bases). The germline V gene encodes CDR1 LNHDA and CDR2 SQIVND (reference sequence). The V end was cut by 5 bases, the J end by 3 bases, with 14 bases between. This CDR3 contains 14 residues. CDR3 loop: CASSSTGNLYEQYF. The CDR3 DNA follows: TGTGCCAGTAGTTCTACAGGGAATCTCTACGAGCAGTACTTC.

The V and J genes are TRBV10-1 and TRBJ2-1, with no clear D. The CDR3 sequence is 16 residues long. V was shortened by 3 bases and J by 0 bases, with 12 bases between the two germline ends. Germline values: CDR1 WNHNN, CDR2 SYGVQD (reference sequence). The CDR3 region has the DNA TGCGCCAGCAGTGAAGAGTCCTTATGCTCCTACAATGAGCAGTTCTTC. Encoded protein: CASSEESLCSYNEQFF.

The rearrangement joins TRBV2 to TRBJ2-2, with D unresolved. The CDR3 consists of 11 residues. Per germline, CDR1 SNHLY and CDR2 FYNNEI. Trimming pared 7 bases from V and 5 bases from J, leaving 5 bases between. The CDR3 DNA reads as TGTGCCAGCACCAGGACCGGGGAGCTGTTTTTT. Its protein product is CASTRTGELFF.

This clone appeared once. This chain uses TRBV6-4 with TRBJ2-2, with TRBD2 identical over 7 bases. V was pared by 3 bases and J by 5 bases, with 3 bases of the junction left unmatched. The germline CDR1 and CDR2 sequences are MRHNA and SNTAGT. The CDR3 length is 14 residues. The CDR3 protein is CASSDNSGTGELFF. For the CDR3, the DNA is TGTGCCAGCAGTGATAATAGCGGGACCGGGGAGCTGTTTTTT.

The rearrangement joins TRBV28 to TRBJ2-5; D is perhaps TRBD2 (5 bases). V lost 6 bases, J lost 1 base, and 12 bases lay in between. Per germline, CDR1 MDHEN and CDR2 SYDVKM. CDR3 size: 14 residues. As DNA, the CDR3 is TGTGCCAGCAGCCCAGGAGGCAGCCAAGAGACCCAGTACTTC. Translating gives CASSPGGSQETQYF.

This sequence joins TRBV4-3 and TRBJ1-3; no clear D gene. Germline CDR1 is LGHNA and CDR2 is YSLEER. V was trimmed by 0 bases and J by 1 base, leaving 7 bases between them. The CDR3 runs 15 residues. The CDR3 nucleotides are TGCGCCAGCAGCCAAGATGGCGGTTCTGGAAACACCATATATTTT. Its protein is CASSQDGGSGNTIYF.

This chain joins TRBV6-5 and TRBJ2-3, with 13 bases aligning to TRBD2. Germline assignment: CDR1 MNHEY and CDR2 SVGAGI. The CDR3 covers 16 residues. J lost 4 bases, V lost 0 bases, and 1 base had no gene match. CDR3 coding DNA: TGTGCCAGCAGTTACTCACTAGCGGGGGGGCCAGATACGCAGTATTTT. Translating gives CASSYSLAGGPDTQYF.

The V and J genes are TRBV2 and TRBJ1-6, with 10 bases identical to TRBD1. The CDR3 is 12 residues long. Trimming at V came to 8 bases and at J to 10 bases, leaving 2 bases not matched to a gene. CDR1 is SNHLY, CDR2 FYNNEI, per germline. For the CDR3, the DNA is TGTGCCAGCGGGACAGGGGCCTCACCCCTCCACTTT. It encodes CASGTGASPLHF. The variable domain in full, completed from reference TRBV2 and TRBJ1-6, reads EPEVTQTPSHQVTQMGQEVILRCVPISNHLYFYWYRQILGQKVEFLVSFYNNEISEKSEIFDDQFSVERPDGSNFTLKIRSTKLEDSAMYFCASGTGASPLHFGNGTRLTVT.

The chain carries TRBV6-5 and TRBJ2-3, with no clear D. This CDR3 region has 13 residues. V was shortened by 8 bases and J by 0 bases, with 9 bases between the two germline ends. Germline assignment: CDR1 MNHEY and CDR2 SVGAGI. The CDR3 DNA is TGTGCCAGCTCTAAATCTAGCACAGATACGCAGTATTTT. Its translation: CASSKSSTDTQYF.

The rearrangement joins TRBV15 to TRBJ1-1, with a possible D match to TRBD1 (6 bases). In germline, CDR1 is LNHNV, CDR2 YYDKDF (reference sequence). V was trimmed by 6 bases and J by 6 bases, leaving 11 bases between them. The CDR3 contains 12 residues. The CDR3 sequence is CATSRPGAEAFF. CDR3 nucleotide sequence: TGTGCCACCAGTAGACCAGGGGCTGAAGCTTTCTTT.

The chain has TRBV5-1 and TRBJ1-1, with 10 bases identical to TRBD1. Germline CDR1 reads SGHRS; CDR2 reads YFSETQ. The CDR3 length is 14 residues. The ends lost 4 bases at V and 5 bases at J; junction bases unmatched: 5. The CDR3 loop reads CASSLDRGDTEAFF. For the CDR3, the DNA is TGCGCCAGCAGCCTGGACAGGGGGGATACTGAAGCTTTCTTT.